These 7 T cell receptor beta chains were sequenced from one sample in a study of CD8 T cells in ankylosing spondylitis. Notes on the study in general: Seemingly distinctive of ankylosing spondylitis blood was a TCR beta motif formed by eight highly homologous variants.

For these receptors, no antigen is known. TCRdb used MiXCR to reprocess the 5' RACE reads, holding one entry per CDR3 protein. The sample yields about 210,000 distinct CDR3 sequences, 7% to 8% seen once. The source material was blood, either unsorted or a sorted T cell fraction (not recorded which). These receptor sequences come from a male donor with ankylosing spondylitis.

The chain carries TRBV29-1 and TRBJ1-1, with a tentative D call TRBD1 (5 bases). Germline-derived CDR1 and CDR2 are SQVTM and ANQGSEA. V dropped 0 bases and J dropped 6 bases, with 11 bases sitting between them. This CDR3 region has 13 residues. DNA of the CDR3: TGCAGCGTTGAAGATCCACGGGGCGCTGAAGCTTTCTTT. This sequence encodes CSVEDPRGAEAFF.

The rearrangement joins TRBV27 to TRBJ2-7; TRBD2 matches at 7 bases. V lost 1 base, J lost 4 bases, and 4 bases stayed unmatched. Germline V gene data show CDR1 as MNHEY and CDR2 as SMNVEV (reference sequence). The CDR3 is 14 amino acids. This CDR3 reads CASSLYHGGYEQYF. CDR3 coding DNA: TGTGCCAGCAGTTTATACCACGGGGGGTACGAGCAGTACTTC.

This clonotype was seen at least ten times. The J gene is TRBJ2-2, the V gene TRBV7-9, with a possible D match to TRBD2 (5 bases). The CDR3 has 15 residues. CDR1 SEHNR and CDR2 FQNEAQ come from the germline V gene (reference sequence). V lost 0 bases and J lost 4, with 9 bases in between. This chain's CDR3 is CASSLAGAGTGELFF. In nucleotides, the CDR3 is TGTGCCAGCAGCTTAGCGGGAGCTGGCACCGGGGAGCTGTTTTTT.

Ten or more counts support this clonotype. The chain joins TRBV28 to TRBJ2-7; TRBD2 is a possible D gene (5 bases). Trimming took off 4 bases at V and 0 bases at J, with 10 bases between the two ends. The CDR3 is 14 residues long. Germline V CDR1 and CDR2: MDHEN, SYDVKM. The CDR3 here is CASSSSGDSYEQYF. The DNA of the CDR3 is TGTGCCAGCAGTTCCAGCGGAGACTCCTACGAGCAGTACTTC.

This clonotype has at least ten counts. This rearrangement joins TRBV2 to TRBJ2-1, with 13 bases identical to TRBD2. The length of the CDR3 is 18 residues. Germline-derived CDR1 and CDR2 are SNHLY and FYNNEI. The V gene end was trimmed by 4 bases and the J gene end by 0 bases; junction bases not matched to a gene: 6. Here the CDR3 DNA reads TGTGCCAGCAGTGGGACTAGCGGGAGCCTCAGCTCCTACAATGAGCAGTTCTTC. Translation: CASSGTSGSLSSYNEQFF.

In its sample, this clonotype was seen many times. The chain is built from TRBV27 and TRBJ1-2, with D tentatively TRBD1 (5 bases). The V gene's germline CDR1 is MNHEY and CDR2 SMNVEV (reference sequence). Trimming took 0 bases from V and 1 from J, leaving 6 bases between them. This CDR3 has 14 amino acids. The CDR3: CASSLSRGNYGYTF. The CDR3 coding sequence is TGTGCCAGCAGTTTATCAAGGGGTAACTATGGCTACACCTTC.

The chain joins TRBV5-1 to TRBJ1-1, with a possible D match to TRBD1 (6 bases). V lost 3 bases and J 0 bases, leaving 21 bases between the germline ends. The CDR3 is made up of 18 amino acids. CDR1 SGHRS and CDR2 YFSETQ come from the germline V gene. CDR3 loop: CASSSGQTASYMNTEAFF. The CDR3 nucleotides are TGCGCCAGCAGCTCAGGACAGACTGCCTCATACATGAACACTGAAGCTTTCTTT.